The 7 T cell receptor beta chains below all came from one sample that was sequenced in a study of T-cell memory formation after mild COVID-19 (dated by TCRdb to the early 2020s). Receptor libraries were prepared by 5' RACE. TCRdb shows the sequencer as Illumina NovaSeq 6000. Using fastp at Q25 and MiXCR, TCRdb reprocessed the public reads and kept productive beta chains. Under each unique CDR3 protein, matching rows form one entry showing the most common genes and DNA. For this sample there are 550,000 to 650,000 distinct CDR3 sequences; roughly 17% appear just once. The top ten constitute roughly 7.8% of the sample. The specimen sequenced was PBMCs or a T cell subset sorted from them (not recorded which). The receptor source for this set is an adult woman who had mild COVID-19 (a few samples of this study predate the infection). The sample titles of this study are shuffled in the database, so cell type and time point are left out; the donor was told from shared clones.

The table lists this clonotype with a few counts. This chain links TRBV6-6 with TRBJ1-1, with D uncertain. The germline V gene encodes CDR1 MNHNY and CDR2 SVGAGI (reference sequence). Trimming removed 7 bases from V and 2 bases from J, with 14 bases in between. The CDR3 length is 14 residues. CDR3 nucleotides: TGTGCCAGCACCCCCGTGGGGTTTAACACTGAAGCTTTCTTT. This codes for CASTPVGFNTEAFF.

This clonotype turned up a few times. The CDR3 nucleotides read TGTGCCAGCAGCGTCCCAAGCGAGGCTAGCGCAATTGGGAAGACCGGGGAGCTGTTTTTT. This encodes CASSVPSEASAIGKTGELFF. V is TRBV9 and J is TRBJ2-2, with D possibly matching TRBD2 (6 bases). V was pared by 2 bases and J by 5 bases, with 28 bases between. The germline CDR1 and CDR2 sequences are SGDLS and YYNGEE. CDR3 length equals 20 residues.

The J gene is TRBJ1-1, the V gene TRBV29-1, with 9 bases lining up with TRBD1. The CDR3 sequence is 11 residues long. CDR1 and CDR2 from the germline V gene are SQVTM and ANQGSEA. With 6 bases clipped from V and 6 bases from J, the junction kept 2 bases outside the gene matches. The CDR3 coding sequence is TGCAGCGTCTGGGACAGGGCTGAAGCTTTCTTT. Translated, it gives CSVWDRAEAFF.

This clonotype came up a few times. CDR3 DNA: TGCGCCAGCAGCCAAGAACTCAGGCTAGATACGCAGTATTTT. It specifies CASSQELRLDTQYF. The J gene is TRBJ2-3, the V gene TRBV4-1; no clear D gene. From germline, CDR1 is MGHRA and CDR2 YSYEKL. V gave up 0 bases and J gave up 5 bases, with 9 bases separating them. The CDR3 covers 14 residues.

The chain couples TRBV18 to TRBJ2-7; 10 nucleotides align to TRBD1. Germline CDR1 is KGHSH and CDR2 is LQKENI. The trim removed 2 bases at V and 7 bases at J, leaving 8 bases unmatched. This CDR3 region has 15 residues. The CDR3 here is CASSPAGTGAREQYF. CDR3 DNA: TGTGCCAGCTCACCAGCCGGGACAGGGGCGAGGGAGCAGTACTTC.

This clonotype came up a few times. The chain employs TRBV15 and TRBJ2-2, with 10 bases aligning to TRBD2. With 5 bases clipped from V and 7 bases from J, the junction kept 10 bases outside the gene matches. CDR1 and CDR2 from the germline V gene are LNHNV and YYDKDF (reference sequence). The CDR3 is 16 residues long. The CDR3 spells CATSVPSGGIFGELFF. CDR3 bases: TGTGCCACCAGCGTCCCTAGCGGGGGAATATTCGGGGAGCTGTTTTTT. The entire variable domain, with the rest obtained from reference TRBV15 and TRBJ2-2, is as follows: DAMVIQNPRYQVTQFGKPVTLSCSQTLNHNVMYWYQQKSSQAPKLLFHYYDKDFNNEADTPDNFQSRRPNTSFCFLDIRSPGLGDTAMYLCATSVPSGGIFGELFFGEGSRLTVL.

This chain links TRBV6-2 or TRBV6-3 with TRBJ2-1; possibly TRBD1 for D (6 bases). The germline CDR1 and CDR2 sequences are MNHEY and SVGEGT. V was clipped by 7 bases and J by 8 bases, with 24 bases between them. CDR3 length equals 16 residues. CDR3 DNA sequence: TGTGCCAGCACCCTGAGGGGGTCCCGCGCATTGGATGAGCAGTTCTTC. The encoded protein is CASTLRGSRALDEQFF.